The rows below give T cell receptor beta chains drawn from one sample of a study of sequential checkpoint blockade in melanoma. Data came from immunoSEQ multiplex PCR; TCRdb stores just in-frame clones and leaves some out. This table holds roughly 10,000 clones, 73% found once. This material consisted of CD8+ T cells sorted from blood (inferred from file names), taken from a patient given nivolumab and ipilimumab in sequence. These receptor sequences come from a human donor with melanoma. Both conserved end residues are part of each CDR3. The D gene is left open where the match is weak. Rows may omit the clone size; those that give it use once, few, many or a size class.

D	size	V	J	DNA	CDR3
TRBD1	once	TRBV7-4	TRBJ2-1	TGTGCCAGCAGCCCCCGGACAGGGGTTCAGGATGAGCAGTTCTTC	CASSPRTGVQDEQFF
NA	NA	TRBV4-2	TRBJ2-4	TGTGCCAGCAGCCAAGAAGGCAGGGAGGTAAACATTCAGTACTTC	CASSQEGREVNIQYF
NA	NA	TRBV5-1	TRBJ1-1	TGCGCCAGCAGCTCCGGGGGGGTGCCGAACACTGAAGCTTTCTTT	CASSSGGVPNTEAFF
TRBD1	NA	TRBV5-1	TRBJ1-5	TGCGCCAGCAGCACCCGGGACAGGGGGCCTTATCAGCCCCAGCATTTT	CASSTRDRGPYQPQHF
TRBD1	NA	TRBV6-6	TRBJ2-1	TGTGCCAGCAGTAACCGACAGGGTGGGCCCTTGAATGAGCAGTTCTTC	CASSNRQGGPLNEQFF
NA	NA	TRBV19	TRBJ1-2	TGTGCCAGTAGTGAGGGATCCCGCCAAAATGGCTACACCTTC	CASSEGSRQNGYTF
NA	few	TRBV6-5	TRBJ2-5	TGTGCCGCAGCGGTACGGGGCCAAGAGACCCAGTACTTC	CAAAVRGQETQYF
NA	NA	TRBV6-1	TRBJ1-1	TGTGCCAGCTTCCGTCGGGGGATATTCACTGAAGCTTTCTTT	CASFRRGIFTEAFF
NA	NA	TRBV29-1	TRBJ2-2	TGCAGCGTTGCGGGAGCCGGGGAGCTGTTTTTT	CSVAGAGELFF
NA	once	TRBV6-4	TRBJ2-2	TGTGCCAGCAGTCCAGGGGACGCCGGGGAGCTGTTTTTT	CASSPGDAGELFF
NA	NA	TRBV4-1	TRBJ1-1	TGCGCCAGCAGCCAATCCCAGGACACTGAAGCTTTCTTT	CASSQSQDTEAFF
TRBD1	NA	TRBV2	TRBJ2-7	TGTGCCAGCACGGGGACAGGGAGTACCTACGAGCAGTACTTC	CASTGTGSTYEQYF
NA	NA	TRBV29-1	TRBJ1-1	TGCAGCGTTGACGGTCAGGGGCACACTGAAGCTTTCTTT	CSVDGQGHTEAFF
TRBD1	NA	TRBV7-9	TRBJ2-7	TGTGCCAGCAGCAACGACAGGGACGAGCAGTACTTC	CASSNDRDEQYF
NA	NA	TRBV4-1	TRBJ1-4	TGCGCCAGCAGCCAAGAAACGGGGGGACTTGTAAATGAAAAACTGTTTTTT	CASSQETGGLVNEKLFF
TRBD2	NA	TRBV6-4	TRBJ2-1	TGTGCCAGCAGTGACTCCGGGACTAGCGACTACAATGAGCAGTTCTTC	CASSDSGTSDYNEQFF
NA	NA	TRBV27	TRBJ1-5	TGTGCCAGCAGTTTACGGGGGAGAGATCAGCCCCAGCATTTT	CASSLRGRDQPQHF
TRBD1	NA	TRBV5-6	TRBJ2-7	TGTGCCAGCAGCCTCTCGGACAGGGGAGCCTACGAGCAGTACTTC	CASSLSDRGAYEQYF
TRBD1	NA	TRBV5-6	TRBJ1-4	TGTGCCAGCAGCACAACTGCAGGGGGCGGTGAAAAACTGTTTTTT	CASSTTAGGGEKLFF
TRBD1	NA	TRBV5-1	TRBJ1-1	TGCGCCAGCAGCTTACCGGGACAGAGGAGTGAAGCTTTCTTT	CASSLPGQRSEAFF
TRBD2	once	TRBV4-2	TRBJ2-3	TGTGCCAGCAGCCAAGATGCTAGCGGAGCAGTAGATACGCAGTATTTT	CASSQDASGAVDTQYF
TRBD1	NA	TRBV5-6	TRBJ2-1	TGTGCCAGCAGCTCCGGGACAGGGCCGTTCAGCTCCTACAATGAGCAGTTCTTC	CASSSGTGPFSSYNEQFF
TRBD2	once	TRBV27	TRBJ2-5	TGTGCCAGCAGTTCTAGACTAGCGGACCGGCCCTTCCAAGAGACCCAGTACTTC	CASSSRLADRPFQETQYF
NA	NA	TRBV7-2	TRBJ1-6	TGTGCCAGCAGCTTCCATGATTTGGAGGGGCAAGGTTCACCCCTCCACTTT	CASSFHDLEGQGSPLHF
TRBD2	NA	TRBV15	TRBJ2-7	TGTGCCACCAGCAGAGATTGGGGGGGGGTCTACGAGCAGTACTTC	CATSRDWGGVYEQYF
NA	few	TRBV10-2	TRBJ2-2	TGCGCCAGCAGTGAGTCGACACAAAACACCGGGGAGCTGTTTTTT	CASSESTQNTGELFF
NA	few	TRBV6-4	TRBJ1-2	TGTGCCAGCAGTGACGGCGGATCTAGCTATGGCTACACCTTC	CASSDGGSSYGYTF
NA	NA	TRBV6-5	TRBJ1-2	TGTGCCAGCAGTCCCAGACAGGAACCCTTTCGGGGCTACACCTTC	CASSPRQEPFRGYTF
TRBD1	few	TRBV5-5	TRBJ1-3	TGTGCCAGCAGCGGAACAGGGGCACGGGGAAACACCATATATTTT	CASSGTGARGNTIYF
NA	NA	TRBV28	TRBJ2-7	TGTGCCAGCAGTATGACAGGACCGGGGGGCGAGCAGTACTTC	CASSMTGPGGEQYF
NA	NA	TRBV27	TRBJ2-3	TGTGCCAGCAGTTTATCTGCCCCATTTGGACAGATCACAGATACGCAGTATTTT	CASSLSAPFGQITDTQYF
NA	NA	TRBV6-6	TRBJ2-3	TGTGCCAGCGGAATACCCGGGAGTCGGGACACAGATACGCAGTATTTT	CASGIPGSRDTDTQYF
NA	few	TRBV19	TRBJ1-2	TGTGCCAGTATCGGACTCCCTGAGAGGTTTGGCTACACCTTC	CASIGLPERFGYTF
NA	medium-sized	TRBV6-4	TRBJ2-6	TGTGCCAGCAGTGTTGACAGCTCTGGGGCCAACGTCCTGACTTTC	CASSVDSSGANVLTF
TRBD2	NA	TRBV7-2	TRBJ2-3	TGTGCCAGCAGCTTAAATAAGCGGGAGTTAGATACGCAGTATTTT	CASSLNKRELDTQYF
TRBD1	NA	TRBV13	TRBJ1-2	TGTGCCAGCAGCTTAGGGAGGACAGGGAGGGATCTTAACTATGGCTACACCTTC	CASSLGRTGRDLNYGYTF
TRBD1	once	TRBV4-1	TRBJ1-5	TGCGCCAGCAGCCAAGTAACAGGGGGAGAGCCCCAGCATTTT	CASSQVTGGEPQHF
NA	NA	TRBV2	TRBJ1-3	TGTGCCAGCAGTGCCCAGACAGGACCAGTTGGAAACACCATATATTTT	CASSAQTGPVGNTIYF
NA	few	TRBV6-1	TRBJ1-1	TGTGCCAGCAGTGAAGGTAACGAGATCACTGAAGCTTTCTTT	CASSEGNEITEAFF
NA	NA	TRBV19	TRBJ1-1	TGTGCCAGTAGTATAGTGGCCAGAACGGAAGCTTTCTTT	CASSIVARTEAFF